A single sample gave rise to the 13 T cell receptor beta chains below, sequenced in a study of T cell repertoires in cytomegalovirus infection. Their antigens are not known. TCRdb re-analysed the reads in MiXCR, keeping a single row per CDR3 protein. This sample has hundreds of thousands of distinct CDR3 sequences, with roughly 29% found just once. Material: cultured PBMCs, obtained from culture after CMV antigen stimulation. The source is a human donor in good health (CMV status not recorded). Some clones in this sample may be carry-over from other donors' samples.

The chain is built from TRBV6-5 and TRBJ1-2, with TRBD1 matching 7 bases. The CDR3 totals 15 residues. J gave up 4 bases and V 6 bases, and 11 bases lay outside the gene matches. CDR1 and CDR2 from the germline V gene are MNHEY and SVGAGI. The CDR3 DNA is TGTGCCAGCAGGCGAAGCGGACAGGTTCTCTATGGCTACACCTTC. This sequence encodes CASRRSGQVLYGYTF.

The chain employs TRBV12-3 or TRBV12-4 and TRBJ2-2; 7 nucleotides line up with TRBD2. This CDR3 spans 13 amino acids. Germline trimming cut 8 bases from V and 1 base from J; bases unmatched to any gene: 1. In nucleotides, the CDR3 is TGTGCCAGCCGGGGGGAGAACACCGGGGAGCTGTTTTTT. Amino acid sequence: CASRGENTGELFF.

There are a few counts of this clonotype. The chain links TRBV15 to TRBJ1-5; perhaps TRBD1 as D (6 bases). V was clipped by 6 bases and J by 4 bases, with 16 bases between them. This CDR3 spans 15 amino acids. CDR1 is LNHNV, CDR2 YYDKDF, per germline (reference sequence). CDR3 bases: TGTGCCACCAGTTTCGTGAAGGGGGAAAATCAGCCCCAGCATTTT. This encodes CATSFVKGENQPQHF.

This clonotype was detected a few times. The V gene is TRBV12-3 or TRBV12-4, the J gene TRBJ1-5, with 9 positions matching TRBD1. The CDR3 contains 15 residues. The V and J ends lost 5 bases and 5 bases, in that order; junction bases with no gene match: 7. The CDR3 region has the DNA TGTGCCAGCAGTATTCTGACAGGGGGAGATCAGCCCCAGCATTTT. Translation gives CASSILTGGDQPQHF.

This sequence joins TRBV11-2 and TRBJ2-3; D not certain. The CDR3 sequence is 13 residues long. Germline V gene data show CDR1 as SGHAT and CDR2 as FQNNGV. V was clipped by 4 bases and J by 6 bases, with 11 bases between them. The CDR3 sequence is CASSSVGWDTQYF. As DNA, the CDR3 is TGTGCCAGCAGCTCGGTAGGCTGGGATACGCAGTATTTT.

V is TRBV7-9 and J is TRBJ2-7; TRBD2 matches 8 bases. V dropped 1 base and J dropped 5; count of bases not matched to a gene: 7. CDR3 size: 15 residues. Germline assignment: CDR1 SEHNR and CDR2 FQNEAQ (reference sequence). The DNA of the CDR3 is TGTGCCAGCAGCTTAGATCAGCGGGGGACGAACGAGCAGTACTTC. It encodes CASSLDQRGTNEQYF.

This clonotype occurred a few times. The V gene is TRBV12-3 or TRBV12-4, the J gene TRBJ1-2; D is unresolved. Trimming took off 4 bases at V and 0 bases at J, with 15 bases between the two ends. CDR3 length: 16 residues. CDR3 protein: CASSSLWVTTNYGYTF. CDR3 nucleotides: TGTGCCAGCAGTTCCCTCTGGGTTACGACTAACTATGGCTACACCTTC.

In this sample, this clonotype turned up once. The chain couples TRBV19 to TRBJ2-2, with TRBD2 matching over 12 bases. With V trimmed by 3 bases and J by 7 bases, 6 bases remained unmatched. The CDR3 runs 16 residues. CDR1 and CDR2 from the germline V gene are LNHDA and SQIVND (reference sequence). The CDR3 DNA reads TGTGCCAGTAGTATGACTAGCGGGAGATCAGGCGGGGAGCTGTTTTTT. Translated, it gives CASSMTSGRSGGELFF.

V usage is TRBV6-5 and J usage is TRBJ2-2, with TRBD1 matching over 10 bases. The CDR3 is 14 residues long. Germline assignment: CDR1 MNHEY and CDR2 SVGAGI. After removal of 4 bases from V and 5 bases from J, the junction contained 1 base not matched to a gene. The CDR3 loop is CASSWDRGTGELFF. The DNA for the CDR3 is TGTGCCAGCAGTTGGGACAGGGGAACCGGGGAGCTGTTTTTT.

In its sample, this clonotype was seen a few times. The chain is built from TRBV6-1 and TRBJ1-5; D gene ambiguous. The ends were cut back, 3 bases at V and 6 bases at J, with 15 bases in the middle. CDR1 and CDR2 from the germline V gene are MNHNS and SASEGT. The CDR3 covers 15 residues. The DNA for the CDR3 is TGTGCCAGCAGTGAGCCGGGCCCCGGGTGTCAGCCCCAGCATTTT. This codes for CASSEPGPGCQPQHF.

This sequence joins TRBV11-3 and TRBJ2-5; TRBD1 aligns across 9 bases. The CDR3 spans 14 residues. The junction had 5 bases not matched to a gene; V was cut back by 5 bases and J by 4 bases. CDR1 is SGHNT, CDR2 YENEEA, per germline. The CDR3 DNA follows: TGTGCCAGCAGCCAGCGACAGGGGGTAGAGACCCAGTACTTC. Its protein product is CASSQRQGVETQYF.

This clonotype was observed at least ten times. The V call is TRBV7-9, the J call TRBJ1-1, with D maybe TRBD1 (6 bases). Per germline, CDR1 SEHNR and CDR2 FQNEAQ (reference sequence). V lost 2 bases, J lost 0 bases, and 10 bases lay in between. This CDR3 contains 15 residues. CDR3 protein: CASSLQGMVNTEAFF. The CDR3 coding sequence is TGTGCCAGCAGCTTACAGGGGATGGTGAACACTGAAGCTTTCTTT.

The chain joins TRBV19 to TRBJ1-2; 7 bases are shared with TRBD1. The ends lost 7 bases at V and 2 bases at J; junction bases unmatched: 7. The length of the CDR3 is 14 residues. Germline V CDR1 and CDR2: LNHDA, SQIVND (reference sequence). This chain's CDR3 is CASTTRDSNYGYTF. The DNA for the CDR3 is TGTGCCAGTACCACCCGGGACAGCAACTATGGCTACACCTTC.